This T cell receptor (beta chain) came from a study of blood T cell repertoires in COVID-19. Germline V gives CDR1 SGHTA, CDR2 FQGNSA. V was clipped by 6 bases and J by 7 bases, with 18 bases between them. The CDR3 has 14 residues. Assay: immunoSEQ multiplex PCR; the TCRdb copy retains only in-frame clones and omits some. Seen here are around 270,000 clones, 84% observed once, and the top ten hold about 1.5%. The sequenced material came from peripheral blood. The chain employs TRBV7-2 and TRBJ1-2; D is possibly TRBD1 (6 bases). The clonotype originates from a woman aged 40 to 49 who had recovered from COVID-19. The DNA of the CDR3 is TGTGCCAGCAGTTTGTCCGGACAGATAGGTGGCTACACCTTC. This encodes CASSLSGQIGGYTF.